This T cell receptor (beta chain) stems from a study of beta chain features in type 1 diabetes (dated by TCRdb to between 2017 and 2018). Background for the entire study: Patients and healthy donors did not differ in mean age, gender distribution, total cell number or subset yield. Whereas all 28 donors provided naive and central memory subsets, regulatory and stem cell-like memory subsets were isolated from just 8 patients and about eight healthy donors. In the study, recently diagnosed type 1 diabetes patients and matched healthy donors were compared on the TCRB repertoires of their sorted circulating CD4+ T cell subsets. A total of some 110 million sorted cells were examined across all samples, and the number of cells per subset was strongly correlated with RNA yield. What the study reported, not specific to this receptor: Because cDNA was sequenced instead of genomic DNA, highly expressing activated cells could be over-represented, though the groups showed no difference in activation or CD3 levels. In all four CD4+ subsets, TCRB CDR3 length was moderately but significantly shorter in type 1 diabetes patients. HLA sub-analyses involved small numbers of individuals, so any influence of HLA type on TCRB rearrangement remained unresolved. Naive, central memory and regulatory TCRB repertoires appeared to be more alike among patients than among healthy donors. At VDJ recombination sites, patients with type 1 diabetes made fewer insertions and deleted more nucleotides, a pattern implying thymic rearrangement abnormalities. Shorter templates might have been favored by PCR, but patient and control samples were amplified and corrected together, so both groups would have been affected equally by any skew.

All of the isolated RNA was reverse transcribed with the High Capacity cDNA Reverse Transcription Kit, so expressed TCRB transcripts were sequenced. Deep immunoSEQ sequencing was applied to naive, central memory and regulatory T cell samples, giving an average of around 4 million total reads per sample. Sorted cells were lysed in RLT buffer and RNA was extracted with DNase-treated RNeasy Micro or Mini kits, depending on cell number. To prevent cross-contamination, each cell subset was processed individually, whereas patient and healthy donor samples were processed jointly. Using the immunoSEQ multiplex PCR, TCRB sequences were amplified from cDNA into 87-bp fragments spanning the CDR3 region. Amplicons were sequenced on the Illumina HiSeq platform. The original pipeline was this. PCR bias was computationally corrected using synthetic template baselines, reads within Hamming distance 2 were collapsed, and singletons that could not be merged were discarded. Reads were aligned against IMGT so that V, D and J genes, CDR3 length and insertions or deletions at six rearrangement sites could be assigned. Within each subset, clonotype counts were normalized to the number of sorted cells before true diversity and Gini coefficients were calculated with the tcR R package. Repertoire sharing was quantified using the overlap coefficient calculated on TCRB nucleotide sequences. Out-of-frame TCRB sequences from naive cells were analyzed to stand in for the pre-selection repertoire. In TCRdb, the immuneACCESS table is reduced to in-frame sequences with V and J assigned. These tables do not hold every clone; where another copy was compared, an unresolved V gene accounts for under half, and the others remain unexplained. For V, J and clone size, that table is used; D and trimming come from the DNA. Here the sample has roughly 400,000 clones; around 13% occur a single time. The ten top clones hold approximately 0.035% of the sample.

This clone has more than one count but fewer than ten. It has no known antigen specificity. No clone much larger than this one lies a single base away; base qualities are absent. Each donor gave one peripheral blood draw, approximately 110 mL on average, collected into heparinised tubes. A BD FACSAria II was used to sort naive, central memory, regulatory and stem cell-like memory CD4+ T cells with a panel that included CD45RO, CCR7, CD25, CD127, CD95 and CD27. A purity above 98% was achieved for all sorted populations. PBMCs were isolated immediately by Lymphoprep density gradient centrifugation and stained directly without culture. So that batch effects would be minimized, each experiment stained and sorted samples in pairs, pairing one healthy donor with one patient. Sequencing input: naive CD4+ T cells from blood. The cell subset or site label corresponds to: true naive CD4+ T cells. The source of this sequence is a man aged 25-40 years in good health.

The CDR3 region has the sequence CASSGYNEQFF. The nucleotide sequence reads TGTGCCAGCAGTGGGTACAATGAGCAGTTCTTC. The chain is assembled from TRBV27 and TRBJ2-1; the D gene remains uncertain. Trimming costs V 5 bases and J 4 bases, and their ends lie 3 bases apart. CDR1 and CDR2 were assigned from the germline V gene (reference sequence) as MNHEY and SMNVEV. The CDR3 numbers 11 residues from cysteine through phenylalanine. Solely the CDR3 DNA is kept, with 33 bases framed from the first base.